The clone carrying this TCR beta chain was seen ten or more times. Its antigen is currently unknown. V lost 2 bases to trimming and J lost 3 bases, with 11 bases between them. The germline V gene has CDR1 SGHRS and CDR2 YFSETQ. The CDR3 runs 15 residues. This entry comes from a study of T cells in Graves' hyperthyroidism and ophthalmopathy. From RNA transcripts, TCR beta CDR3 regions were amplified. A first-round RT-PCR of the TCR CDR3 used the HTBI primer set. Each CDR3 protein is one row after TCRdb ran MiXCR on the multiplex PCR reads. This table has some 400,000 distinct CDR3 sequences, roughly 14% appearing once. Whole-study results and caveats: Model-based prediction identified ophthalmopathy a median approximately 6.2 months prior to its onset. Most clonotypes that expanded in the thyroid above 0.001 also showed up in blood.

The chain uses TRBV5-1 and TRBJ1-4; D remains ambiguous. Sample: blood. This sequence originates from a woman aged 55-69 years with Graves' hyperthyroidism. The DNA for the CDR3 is TGCGCCAGCAGCTTCATATTCTCGGCTAATGAAAAACTGTTTTTT. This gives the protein CASSFIFSANEKLFF.